The entry that follows covers one T cell receptor (beta chain) sequence. This entry comes from a study of response to subunit inactivated influenza vaccine. TCRdb fed the RT-PCR reads into MiXCR, producing one record per CDR3 protein. The sample shows some 500,000 distinct CDR3 sequences, over 10% of them seen only once. The length of the CDR3 is 13 residues. Trimming removed 2 bases at V and 4 bases at J, with 8 bases between. This clonotype was obtained from a man over 45 who received an inactivated influenza vaccine. This specimen was PBMCs from blood, taken about 40 days after vaccination. This rearrangement joins TRBV12-3 or TRBV12-4 to TRBJ1-1, with D hard to call. The CDR3 spells CASSLMAATEAFF. DNA for the CDR3: TGTGCCAGCAGTTTAATGGCAGCCACTGAAGCTTTCTTT.